One and the same sample provided the 17 T cell receptor beta chains below, sequenced in a study of blood T cell repertoires in COVID-19. Assay used: immunoSEQ multiplex PCR; TCRdb lists only in-frame clones, some missing. The data show fewer than 200,000 clones, 65% to 85% seen once. Sequenced material: peripheral blood. Receptor source: a man in his 70s with active or convalescent COVID-19.

The rearrangement joins TRBV27 to TRBJ1-5; no clear D. Trimming removed 5 bases at V and 5 bases at J, with 10 bases between. The CDR3 length is 13 residues. The germline CDR1 and CDR2 sequences are MNHEY and SMNVEV (reference sequence). CDR3 in DNA: TGTGCCAGCAGTCGCGGGCCCTATCAGCCCCAGCATTTT. Amino acids: CASSRGPYQPQHF.

V is TRBV6-5 and J is TRBJ1-3; D remains unclear. This CDR3 contains 15 residues. V was cut by 2 bases and J by 3 bases, with 11 bases left in between. The V gene's germline CDR1 is MNHEY and CDR2 SVGAGI. CDR3 protein: CASSYKRASGNTIYF. As DNA, the CDR3 is TGTGCCAGCAGTTACAAGAGGGCAAGTGGAAACACCATATATTTT.

The chain links TRBV5-4 to TRBJ2-6, with TRBD2 as a possible D gene (5 bases). V was clipped by 4 bases and J by 3 bases, with 14 bases between them. CDR1 is SGHNT, CDR2 YYREEE, per germline (reference sequence). The CDR3 is 16 amino acids. CDR3 DNA sequence: TGTGCCAGCAGCGTGGGCCGGGGTAATGGGGCCAACGTCCTGACTTTC. Protein: CASSVGRGNGANVLTF.

The gene calls are TRBV18 and TRBJ1-1, with 8 positions matching TRBD1. V lost 2 bases, J lost 0 bases, and 5 bases stayed unmatched. In germline, CDR1 is KGHSH, CDR2 LQKENI. The CDR3 runs 16 residues. CDR3 nucleotide sequence: TGTGCCAGCTCACCAGGAACAGGGGGACTGAACACTGAAGCTTTCTTT. Translated, it gives CASSPGTGGLNTEAFF.

This clone has a single count. The rearrangement links TRBV19 to TRBJ2-1; D is uncertain. The CDR3 is 13 residues long. CDR1 and CDR2 (germline): LNHDA, SQIVND (reference sequence). V was clipped by 1 base and J by 9 bases, with 10 bases between them. This CDR3 is CASSIGGFGEQFF. The CDR3 coding sequence is TGTGCCAGTAGTATAGGCGGTTTTGGTGAGCAGTTCTTC. The whole variable domain, filled in from reference TRBV19 and TRBJ2-1, reads DGGITQSPKYLFRKEGQNVTLSCEQNLNHDAMYWYRQDPGQGLRLIYYSQIVNDFQKGDIAEGYSVSREKKESFPLTVTSAQKNPTAFYLCASSIGGFGEQFFGPGTRLTVL.

This chain joins TRBV10-3 and TRBJ2-5, with D possibly TRBD1 on 5 matching bases. The CDR3 has 15 amino acids. V was pared by 0 bases and J by 2 bases, with 10 bases between. Germline assignment: CDR1 ENHRY and CDR2 SYGVKD. The DNA of the CDR3 is TGTGCCATCAGTGAGTCGACAGACGAGCAAGAGACCCAGTACTTC. Amino acid sequence: CAISESTDEQETQYF.

This clone was counted once. This chain joins TRBV7-2 and TRBJ1-2, with D uncertain. Trimming removed 5 bases from V and 8 bases from J, with 15 bases in between. The CDR3 runs 13 residues. Germline loops: CDR1 SGHTA, CDR2 FQGNSA. The CDR3 bases are TGTGCCAGCAGCGCAAATATAAGAGGGGGCTACACCTTC. Its translation is CASSANIRGGYTF.

The rearrangement joins TRBV4-3 to TRBJ1-3; D is undetermined. V lost 1 base, J lost 0 bases, and 10 bases lay in between. Germline V gene lookup returns CDR1 LGHNA and CDR2 YSLEER. This CDR3 contains 16 residues. CDR3 region: CASSQATGGSGNTIYF. The CDR3, as DNA: TGCGCCAGCAGCCAAGCAACGGGAGGCTCTGGAAACACCATATATTTT.

This clone was detected a few times. V is TRBV5-4 and J is TRBJ1-2; possible D gene TRBD1, 6 bases. Germline V gene sequence: CDR1 SGHNT, CDR2 YYREEE (reference sequence). V lost 4 bases and J 6 bases, leaving 16 bases between the germline ends. CDR3 length: 14 residues. This CDR3 is CASSRDTLRHGYTF. In DNA, the CDR3 is TGTGCCAGCAGCAGGGACACCCTGAGGCATGGCTACACCTTC.

This clone has just a few counts. The V gene is TRBV30, the J gene TRBJ1-1; the D is unclear. Per the germline V gene, CDR1 is GTSNPN and CDR2 is SVGIG (reference sequence). V was cut by 3 bases and J by 1 base, with 12 bases left in between. The CDR3 runs to 14 residues. The CDR3 region is CAWRNKNRNTEAFF. The CDR3, as DNA: TGTGCCTGGAGAAACAAAAACAGGAACACTGAAGCTTTCTTT.

V gene TRBV15 combines with J gene TRBJ1-3, with a tentative D call TRBD1 (5 bases). The CDR3 sequence is 15 residues long. V was cut by 1 base and J by 0 bases, with 7 bases left in between. Germline CDR1 is LNHNV and CDR2 is YYDKDF (reference sequence). The CDR3 bases are TGTGCCACCAGCAGAGTACAGGCCTCTGGAAACACCATATATTTT. This sequence encodes CATSRVQASGNTIYF.

The chain joins TRBV7-2 to TRBJ2-3; possibly TRBD2 for D (5 bases). The CDR3 runs to 15 residues. Germline CDR1 and CDR2: SGHTA and FQGNSA. V lost 3 bases to trimming and J lost 0 bases, with 10 bases between them. The DNA of the CDR3 is TGTGCCAGCAGCTTCCGGAGACTAAGCACAGATACGCAGTATTTT. This codes for CASSFRRLSTDTQYF. The full variable domain, rest sourced from reference TRBV7-2 and TRBJ2-3, is GAGVSQSPSNKVTEKGKDVELRCDPISGHTALYWYRQSLGQGLEFLIYFQGNSAPDKSGLPSDRFSAERTGGSVSTLTIQRTQQEDSAVYLCASSFRRLSTDTQYFGPGTRLTVL.

The chain joins TRBV6-2 or TRBV6-3 to TRBJ1-2; 7 bases are shared with TRBD1. The CDR3 runs to 14 residues. In germline, CDR1 is MNHEY, CDR2 SVGEGT. V shed 5 bases, J shed 5 bases, and the junction held 8 bases outside the gene matches. CDR3 bases: TGTGCCAGCAGTACCTTGGGGGACAGATATGGCTACACCTTC. It is translated as CASSTLGDRYGYTF.

This chain joins TRBV28 and TRBJ1-4, with 9 bases matching TRBD1. Germline V gene sequence: CDR1 MDHEN, CDR2 SYDVKM. V lost 4 bases, J lost 0 bases, and 6 bases stayed unmatched. CDR3 length equals 17 residues. The CDR3 DNA reads as TGTGCCAGCAGTTCAACCGGGACAGGGCCAACTAATGAAAAACTGTTTTTT. Translating gives CASSSTGTGPTNEKLFF.

This clone was seen a single time. The chain recombines TRBV11-2 with TRBJ1-6; TRBD1 might be the D (5 bases). Germline assignment: CDR1 SGHAT and CDR2 FQNNGV. The V end lost 3 bases, the J end lost 9 bases, and 15 bases lay between the germline ends. This CDR3 has 15 residues. The CDR3 nucleotides are TGTGCCAGCAGCTTTAGTCAGGGTTGGGGTTCACCCCTCCACTTT. This sequence encodes CASSFSQGWGSPLHF.

V and J are TRBV14 and TRBJ2-7; weak D call: TRBD1 (5 bases). Germline CDR1 reads SGHDN; CDR2 reads FVKESK. V was cut by 6 bases and J by 1 base, with 10 bases left in between. The CDR3 is 13 amino acids. CDR3 residues: CASRRQGSYEQYF. In DNA form, the CDR3 reads TGTGCCAGCAGAAGGCAGGGATCCTACGAGCAGTACTTC.

This clone was detected once. As DNA, the CDR3 is TGTGCCAGCAGCCCCGGACTAGCGGGGCGCACAGATACGCAGTATTTT. Encoded protein: CASSPGLAGRTDTQYF. This rearrangement joins TRBV7-6 to TRBJ2-3, with 12 bases matching TRBD2. The CDR3 is 16 residues long. With V trimmed by 5 bases and J by 1 base, 4 bases remained unmatched. From germline, CDR1 is SGHVS and CDR2 FNYEAQ.